The following is a T cell receptor (beta chain) sequence with its context. The antigen this receptor binds is unknown. An end of the junction does not agree with germline; a read error may underlie this. Looking up the germline V gene yields CDR1 MNHEY and CDR2 SVGEGT. From the cysteine through the phenylalanine, the CDR3 covers 19 amino acids. Only CDR3 DNA is held: 57 bases, read in frame from base 1. Libraries were prepared through RT-PCR. The sequencing machine was an Illumina HiSeq 2500. In-frame beta chains were kept once TCRdb had trimmed the public reads at Q25 with fastp and called clones with MiXCR. Rows are unified per CDR3 protein, each entry keeping the most common DNA and genes. The sample contains fewer than 350,000 distinct CDR3 sequences, roughly a fifth of them found a single time. The ten top clones hold more than 8.5% of the sample. The data originate from a study of response to subunit inactivated influenza vaccine (dated by TCRdb to 2017 to 2018). Concerning the study at large: To follow how T cells responded to a trivalent subunit inactivated influenza vaccine, the researchers relied on deep quantitative profiling of the T cell receptor repertoire. The full study reports these points: The authors suggested that each seasonal influenza vaccination may recruit only a limited number of new T cells.

The V and J segments used are TRBV6-2 or TRBV6-3 and TRBJ1-5, with 9 bases aligning to TRBD1. This material consisted of PBMCs from blood, taken less than 22 months after vaccination. This clonotype originated in a man aged 45 to 75 who received an inactivated influenza vaccine. Donor details come from another sample of the same person, matched by shared clones. The nucleotide sequence is given as TGTGCCAGCAGTTACTACCGGGACAGGGACCTTTATAGCGATCAGCCCCAGCATTTT. Its amino acids are CASSYYRDRDLYSDQPQHF.